Following are 22 T cell receptor beta chains from one sample sequenced in a study of CD8 T cells in Susac syndrome. Random hexamers were used to reverse transcribe the RNA input (about 0.5 to 1 ug). TCRdb independently ran MiXCR on the immunoSEQ multiplex PCR reads; one entry per CDR3 protein. The data contain 150,000 to 200,000 distinct CDR3 sequences, approximately 93% of them singletons. Sequenced sample: CD4+ T cells from PBMCs. The source is a human donor with multiple sclerosis.

The chain links TRBV12-5 to TRBJ2-7, with D uncertain. The CDR3 is 11 amino acids. Trimming stripped 0 bases from V and 6 bases from J, with 3 bases between. Germline V CDR1 and CDR2: LGHNT, FRNRAP. For the CDR3, the DNA is TGTGCTAGTGGTTTGGTTTTCGAGCAGTACTTC. Its protein is CASGLVFEQYF.

The genes are TRBV2 and TRBJ2-1; 10 positions match TRBD2. The CDR3 is 14 residues long. Trimming at V came to 2 bases and at J to 8 bases, leaving 3 bases not matched to a gene. Germline values: CDR1 SNHLY, CDR2 FYNNEI. Here the CDR3 reads CASSESSGSYEQFF. CDR3 coding DNA: TGTGCCAGCAGTGAATCTAGCGGGAGTTATGAGCAGTTCTTC.

The CDR3 DNA reads as TGTGCCAGCAGCCTGGTCCTTAGGGGGACCCAGTACTTC. Its translation: CASSLVLRGTQYF. V is TRBV7-9 and J is TRBJ2-5; the D gene is possibly TRBD1 (5 bases). CDR1 is SEHNR and CDR2 is FQNEAQ in the germline V gene (reference sequence). The CDR3 length is 13 residues. V lost 5 bases and J 7 bases, leaving 14 bases between the germline ends.

The chain employs TRBV20-1 and TRBJ2-3; D call uncertain. Germline assignment: CDR1 DFQATT and CDR2 SNEGSKA (reference sequence). CDR3 length equals 14 residues. Trimming pared 0 bases from V and 3 bases from J, leaving 10 bases between. The CDR3 spells CSARDPRRTDTQYF. DNA of the CDR3: TGCAGTGCTAGAGATCCAAGACGAACAGATACGCAGTATTTT.

This sequence joins TRBV11-2 and TRBJ1-1; a weak D match, TRBD1 (5 bases). The CDR3 length is 16 residues. V was cut by 4 bases and J by 4 bases, with 19 bases left in between. Germline CDR1 and CDR2: SGHAT and FQNNGV. CDR3 coding DNA: TGTGCCAGCAGCTCGTTGAGGGGCCCGGGGACCACTGAAGCTTTCTTT. It codes for CASSSLRGPGTTEAFF.

In this sample, this clonotype turned up once. This chain uses TRBV6-1 with TRBJ2-2; the D is unclear. The length of the CDR3 is 14 residues. The germline V gene encodes CDR1 MNHNS and CDR2 SASEGT. The V gene lost 2 bases and the J gene lost 1 base, with 5 bases spanning the gap. The CDR3 protein is CASSEFGNTGELFF. In DNA form, the CDR3 reads TGTGCCAGCAGTGAATTTGGGAACACCGGGGAGCTGTTTTTT.

The V gene is TRBV6-2 or TRBV6-3, the J gene TRBJ1-5; the D is unclear. Germline lookup yields CDR1 MNHEY and CDR2 SVGEGT. The CDR3 loop spans 18 amino acids. The V end was cut by 5 bases, the J end by 0 bases, with 20 bases between. CDR3 bases: TGTGCCAGCAGTCCCCCCGGTTGGCAGTCGGATAGCAATCAGCCCCAGCATTTT. This translates into CASSPPGWQSDSNQPQHF.

V is TRBV18 and J is TRBJ1-5, with D unclear. This CDR3 comprises 14 residues. The germline CDR1 and CDR2 sequences are KGHSH and LQKENI. Trimming removed 6 bases at V and 0 bases at J, with 9 bases between. For the CDR3, the DNA is TGTGCCAGCTCCGTCGGGGATAGCAATCAGCCCCAGCATTTT. This translates into CASSVGDSNQPQHF.

The chain employs TRBV7-2 and TRBJ2-5; perhaps TRBD2 as D (5 bases). The CDR3 totals 13 residues. CDR1 and CDR2 from the germline V gene are SGHTA and FQGNSA. V was clipped by 5 bases and J by 7 bases, with 14 bases between them. The CDR3 nucleotides read TGTGCCAGCAGCCAGGACTTAGTTGGGACCCAGTACTTC. The encoded protein is CASSQDLVGTQYF.

The rearrangement uses TRBV28 and TRBJ2-7; no clear D gene. Germline V gives CDR1 MDHEN, CDR2 SYDVKM. The CDR3 covers 12 residues. Trimming cost V 7 bases and J 5 bases, with 12 bases left between them. The CDR3: CASNGAHNEQYF. CDR3 in DNA: TGTGCCAGCAATGGAGCTCACAACGAGCAGTACTTC. Based on the CDR3 plus reference TRBV28 and TRBJ2-7, the full variable domain is DVKVTQSSRYLVKRTGEKVFLECVQDMDHENMFWYRQDPGLGLRLIYFSYDVKMKEKGDIPEGYSVSREKKERFSLILESASTNQTSMYLCASNGAHNEQYFGPGTRLTVT.

CDR3 protein: CASGYYADTEAFF. CDR3 DNA: TGTGCCAGCGGCTACTATGCGGACACTGAAGCTTTCTTT. V usage is TRBV12-3 or TRBV12-4 and J usage is TRBJ1-1; no definite D call. This CDR3 has 13 amino acids. The V end was cut by 8 bases, the J end by 3 bases, with 13 bases between.

V usage is TRBV9 and J usage is TRBJ2-3, with D perhaps matching TRBD2 (5 bases). This CDR3 has 15 amino acids. Germline V gene data show CDR1 as SGDLS and CDR2 as YYNGEE. V was clipped by 1 base and J by 5 bases, with 14 bases between them. Here the CDR3 DNA reads TGTGCCAGCAGCGTATACCAGGAGGACCTAGATACGCAGTATTTT. This sequence encodes CASSVYQEDLDTQYF.

This clonotype was picked up one time. This chain uses TRBV10-3 with TRBJ2-7; TRBD2 is a possible D gene (5 bases). CDR1 and CDR2 from the germline V gene are ENHRY and SYGVKD. This CDR3 spans 13 amino acids. V lost 3 bases to trimming and J lost 2 bases, with 8 bases between them. In DNA, the CDR3 is TGTGCCATCAGTGACGGGGATCCCTACGAGCAGTACTTC. Its protein is CAISDGDPYEQYF.

V and J are TRBV12-3 or TRBV12-4 and TRBJ1-1, with 10 bases identical to TRBD1. CDR3 length equals 17 residues. V dropped 6 bases and J dropped 0; count of bases not matched to a gene: 10. CDR3 amino acids: CASSPSDRGLLNTEAFF. In DNA, the CDR3 is TGTGCCAGCAGCCCGTCAGACAGGGGGCTTTTGAACACTGAAGCTTTCTTT.

V is TRBV3-1 and J is TRBJ2-1; a weak D match, TRBD1 (6 bases). CDR1 and CDR2 (germline): LGHDT, YNNKEL (reference sequence). V lost 4 bases, J lost 2 bases, and 15 bases lay in between. This CDR3 is 16 amino acids long. The CDR3 region is CASSPLQGFTYNEQFF. CDR3 bases: TGTGCCAGCAGCCCCCTACAGGGTTTCACCTACAATGAGCAGTTCTTC.

The chain carries TRBV10-3 and TRBJ1-2, with 12 bases lining up with TRBD1. Trimming took 7 bases from V and 3 from J; bases not matched to a gene: 3. This CDR3 comprises 14 residues. Per the germline V gene, CDR1 is ENHRY and CDR2 is SYGVKD. CDR3 coding DNA: TGTGCCATCACCGGGACAGGGGGCGACTATGGCTACACCTTC. As protein: CAITGTGGDYGYTF.

In regard to this clonotype: One junction end does not reproduce the germline sequence, and a read error may be involved. The V call is TRBV2, the J call TRBJ2-1, with 7 bases aligning to TRBD1. The CDR3 is made up of 13 amino acids. CDR1 and CDR2 (germline): SNHLY, FYNNEI. The CDR3 sequence: CASSLRQGFHCVF. The CDR3 DNA follows: TGTGCCAGCAGCCTTCGACAGGGATTTCATTGCGTCTTC.

This chain joins TRBV19 and TRBJ1-4; 9 bases agree with TRBD1. The CDR3 has 18 amino acids. CDR1 and CDR2 (germline): LNHDA, SQIVND (reference sequence). Losses at the gene ends were 5 bases for V and 0 bases for J; bases not matched to a gene: 10. CDR3 bases: TGTGCCAGTAGTCCCATTCCCGGGACAGGGCCAACTAATGAAAAACTGTTTTTT. It yields the protein CASSPIPGTGPTNEKLFF.

V and J are TRBV5-1 and TRBJ2-5; weak D call: TRBD1 (6 bases). This CDR3 comprises 16 residues. Germline CDR1 is SGHRS and CDR2 is YFSETQ. The V and J ends lost 4 bases and 5 bases respectively, with 21 bases between them. The DNA of the CDR3 is TGCGCCAGCAGCCTCCAGACAGGACCGGCAGGCGAGACCCAGTACTTC. Its protein product is CASSLQTGPAGETQYF.

This clonotype was seen only a few times. The chain couples TRBV6-5 to TRBJ1-2; D is unresolved. The V and J ends lost 2 bases and 3 bases respectively, with 7 bases between them. Looked up from germline, CDR1 is MNHEY and CDR2 is SVGAGI. This CDR3 is 13 amino acids long. The CDR3 nucleotides are TGTGCCAGCAGTTACGGGAGGGACTATGGCTACACCTTC. Translation: CASSYGRDYGYTF.

The chain has TRBV5-1 and TRBJ1-1; D gene ambiguous. Trimming took off 2 bases at V and 3 bases at J, with 8 bases between the two ends. Germline V gene lookup returns CDR1 SGHRS and CDR2 YFSETQ. This CDR3 is built from 13 residues. The CDR3 nucleotides are TGCGCCAGCAGCTTACTAAGGGACACTGAAGCTTTCTTT. This gives the protein CASSLLRDTEAFF.

The chain carries TRBV7-2 and TRBJ2-7; 9 nucleotides match TRBD2. The CDR3 covers 14 residues. CDR1 and CDR2 from the germline V gene are SGHTA and FQGNSA. J lost 5 bases, V lost 1 base, and 3 bases had no gene match. CDR3 region: CASSLDGGRDEQYF. The CDR3, as DNA: TGTGCCAGCAGCTTAGACGGCGGGAGGGACGAGCAGTACTTC.